These 12 T cell receptor beta chains were all obtained from the same sample, sequenced in a study of cytomegalovirus exposure and HLA in healthy donors. PCR used 60 Vbeta primers and 13 Jbeta primers. TCRdb keeps only in-frame clones here, not all; method: immunoSEQ multiplex PCR. The data hold about 160,000 clones, with approximately 70% observed a single time. Sequenced sample: PBMCs. The receptors come from a man aged 40-50 years in good health and CMV-seropositive.

Only a few counts were recorded for this clone. DNA for the CDR3: TGCAGTGCTAGTGAGGGCCCTGAAGCTTTCTTT. Translated, it gives CSASEGPEAFF. The chain uses TRBV20-1 and TRBJ1-1; D is ambiguous. The CDR3 is 11 residues long. Germline assignment: CDR1 DFQATT and CDR2 SNEGSKA (reference sequence). Deletions cut 3 bases from V and 6 bases from J, with 8 bases between.

The J gene is TRBJ2-2, the V gene TRBV15, with a weak D call TRBD2 (7 bases). Germline CDR1 LNHNV, CDR2 YYDKDF (reference sequence). CDR3 length equals 15 residues. V was cut by 6 bases and J by 1 base, with 12 bases left in between. DNA for the CDR3: TGTGCCACCAGTGGGGGGGCGGTGAACACCGGGGAGCTGTTTTTT. Residues: CATSGGAVNTGELFF.

The gene calls are TRBV7-2 and TRBJ2-7, with a weak D call TRBD2 (6 bases). CDR3 length: 15 amino acids. Per the germline V gene, CDR1 is SGHTA and CDR2 is FQGNSA. Trimming shortened V by 7 bases and J by 6 bases, and 22 bases separated the two germline ends. CDR3 bases: TGTGCCAGCACCCAATCCCGGGAGTCCGTGGGCGAGCAGTACTTC. It yields the protein CASTQSRESVGEQYF.

This clone has just a few counts. This sequence joins TRBV27 and TRBJ2-1, with TRBD2 identical over 11 bases. The CDR3 has 18 amino acids. Germline V gives CDR1 MNHEY, CDR2 SMNVEV (reference sequence). V shed 3 bases, J shed 2 bases, and the junction held 9 bases outside the gene matches. The DNA of the CDR3 is TGTGCCAGCAGTTTCTTACTAGCGGGGGCCTTAACCTACAATGAGCAGTTCTTC. Amino acids: CASSFLLAGALTYNEQFF.

V and J are TRBV7-9 and TRBJ1-2, with D possibly matching TRBD1 (5 bases). The germline CDR1 and CDR2 sequences are SEHNR and FQNEAQ (reference sequence). This CDR3 has 14 amino acids. V was cut by 5 bases and J by 6 bases, with 16 bases left in between. CDR3 bases: TGTGCCAGCAGCCCTGGACCGGGACTTGATGGCTACACCTTC. It is translated as CASSPGPGLDGYTF.

The gene calls are TRBV7-3 and TRBJ2-2; D may be TRBD1 (6 bases). Germline V gene lookup returns CDR1 SGHTA and CDR2 FQGTGA. Trimming removed 5 bases from V and 4 bases from J, with 11 bases in between. The CDR3 is 14 amino acids. For the CDR3, the DNA is TGTGCCAGCAGCCGGACGACAGGCACCGGGGAGCTGTTTTTT. Protein sequence: CASSRTTGTGELFF.

A few counts support this clone. The chain joins TRBV29-1 to TRBJ1-4; 11 bases agree with TRBD1. CDR3 size: 14 residues. V lost 6 bases, J lost 7 bases, and 7 bases stayed unmatched. CDR1 is SQVTM, CDR2 ANQGSEA, per germline. The CDR3 sequence: CSVSFGTGGEKLFF. The CDR3 DNA sequence: TGCAGCGTCTCATTTGGGACAGGGGGTGAAAAACTGTTTTTT. Full variable domain (missing parts from reference TRBV29-1 and TRBJ1-4): SAVISQKPSRDICQRGTSLTIQCQVDSQVTMMFWYRQQPGQSLTLIATANQGSEATYESGFVIDKFPISRPNLTFSTLTVSNMSPEDSSIYLCSVSFGTGGEKLFFGSGTQLSVL.

The V gene is TRBV5-6, the J gene TRBJ1-6, with 7 bases identical to TRBD1. The CDR3 length is 14 residues. The V and J ends lost 4 bases and 6 bases, in that order; junction bases with no gene match: 4. The germline gives CDR1 SGHDT, CDR2 YYEEEE. The CDR3 sequence is CASSRNRGNSPLHF. As DNA, the CDR3 is TGTGCCAGCAGCCGAAACAGGGGTAATTCACCCCTCCACTTT. The complete variable domain, with remaining parts taken from reference TRBV5-6 and TRBJ1-6, reads DAGVTQSPTHLIKTRGQQVTLRCSPKSGHDTVSWYQQALGQGPQFIFQYYEEEERQRGNFPDRFSGHQFPNYSSELNVNALLLGDSALYLCASSRNRGNSPLHFGNGTRLTVT.

The rearrangement joins TRBV6-1 to TRBJ1-4, with 8 bases matching TRBD1. The CDR3 length is 15 residues. J was trimmed by 7 bases and V by 2 bases; bases with no gene match: 6. Germline V lookup: CDR1 MNHNS, CDR2 SASEGT. The CDR3 spells CASSEFPQGGEKLFF. The CDR3 DNA is TGTGCCAGCAGTGAATTCCCACAGGGGGGTGAAAAACTGTTTTTT.

This chain connects TRBV7-6 to TRBJ2-2, with a tentative D call TRBD1 (5 bases). CDR3 length equals 15 residues. Trimming stripped 1 base from V and 4 bases from J, with 10 bases between. The germline gives CDR1 SGHVS, CDR2 FNYEAQ. This CDR3 is CASSLETESTGELFF. The CDR3 region has the DNA TGTGCCAGCAGCTTAGAGACAGAAAGCACCGGGGAGCTGTTTTTT.

The CDR3 region has the DNA TGTGCCAGCAGCTTACTGGCGGGGGGCGGCGGGGAGCTGTTTTTT. Protein sequence: CASSLLAGGGGELFF. The chain employs TRBV7-6 and TRBJ2-2; the match to TRBD2 covers 8 bases. The germline gives CDR1 SGHVS, CDR2 FNYEAQ. V dropped 2 bases and J dropped 7; count of bases not matched to a gene: 6. The CDR3 runs 15 residues.

The gene calls are TRBV2 and TRBJ1-5; D remains unclear. In germline, CDR1 is SNHLY, CDR2 FYNNEI. The CDR3 covers 14 residues. The V end was cut by 6 bases, the J end by 16 bases, with 25 bases between. The CDR3 DNA sequence: TGTGCCAGCAGAAGAGGGCCCCTCCGGGATAGTCCTCATTTT. This translates into CASRRGPLRDSPHF.